This is a list of T cell receptor beta chains from one sample in a study of Graves' ophthalmopathy and Graves' hyperthyroidism. A single record per CDR3 protein comes from TCRdb applying MiXCR to the multiplex PCR reads. Of about 400,000 distinct CDR3 sequences in the sample, 20% to 25% are singletons; the top ten hold roughly 3%. Sequencing was performed on peripheral blood. Receptors originate from a young woman with stable Graves' hyperthyroidism. The CDR3 runs from the conserved cysteine through the conserved F or W. The order of the fields is clone size, V gene, D gene, J gene, CDR3 DNA, CDR3 protein. D genes are given only for firm matches. Size is stated for part of the rows, as once, few or many counts, or as a class when the clone is expanded.

clone_size: many; v_call: TRBV5-1; d_call: NA; j_call: TRBJ1-2; cdr3_nt: TGCGCCAGCAGCTTAAAGACGAACTATGGCTACACCTTC; cdr3_aa: CASSLKTNYGYTF
clone_size: many; v_call: TRBV6-2/TRBV6-3; d_call: TRBD2; j_call: TRBJ2-7; cdr3_nt: TGTGCCAGCATTCGGACTAGCCCCTACGAGCAGTACTTC; cdr3_aa: CASIRTSPYEQYF
clone_size: NA; v_call: TRBV30; d_call: NA; j_call: TRBJ2-7; cdr3_nt: TGTGCCTGGACCGACACACCCTACGAGCAGTACTTC; cdr3_aa: CAWTDTPYEQYF
clone_size: NA; v_call: TRBV6-5; d_call: NA; j_call: TRBJ2-7; cdr3_nt: TGTGCCAGCAGTTACTCGATCCAAGGGTTTGGCGAGCAGTACTTC; cdr3_aa: CASSYSIQGFGEQYF
clone_size: few; v_call: TRBV28; d_call: NA; j_call: TRBJ2-7; cdr3_nt: TGTGCCAGCATTGGCAGGGAGTTCGAGCAGTACTTC; cdr3_aa: CASIGREFEQYF
clone_size: many; v_call: TRBV10-3; d_call: TRBD2; j_call: TRBJ2-7; cdr3_nt: TGTGCCATCAGTGTAACTAGCGGGAGGACGTACGAGCAGTACTTC; cdr3_aa: CAISVTSGRTYEQYF
clone_size: many; v_call: TRBV5-1; d_call: NA; j_call: TRBJ2-2; cdr3_nt: TGCGCCAGCAGCTTGACGAACGGGGAGCTGTTTTTT; cdr3_aa: CASSLTNGELFF
clone_size: many; v_call: TRBV28; d_call: NA; j_call: TRBJ1-1; cdr3_nt: TGTGCCAGCAGCTTAATGGGGCGTCGCGCAGCTTTCTTT; cdr3_aa: CASSLMGRRAAFF
clone_size: NA; v_call: TRBV6-1; d_call: NA; j_call: TRBJ2-7; cdr3_nt: TGTGCCAGCACCCCCTCCGGTAGCGGAACCTACGAGCAGTACTTC; cdr3_aa: CASTPSGSGTYEQYF
clone_size: many; v_call: TRBV20-1; d_call: TRBD1; j_call: TRBJ2-5; cdr3_nt: TGCAGTGCTAGACGGACAGGGAGTAATTCAGAGACCCAGTACTTC; cdr3_aa: CSARRTGSNSETQYF
clone_size: many; v_call: TRBV30; d_call: NA; j_call: TRBJ2-7; cdr3_nt: TGTGCCTCCATTAGCGGCAGCTCCTACGAGCAGTACTTC; cdr3_aa: CASISGSSYEQYF
clone_size: many; v_call: TRBV29-1; d_call: NA; j_call: TRBJ1-2; cdr3_nt: TGCAGCGTCCTGGGCGCCAACTATGGCTACACCTTC; cdr3_aa: CSVLGANYGYTF
clone_size: many; v_call: TRBV18; d_call: NA; j_call: TRBJ2-5; cdr3_nt: TGTGCCAGCTCACCCAATCCGGAGACCCAGTACTTC; cdr3_aa: CASSPNPETQYF
clone_size: many; v_call: TRBV7-2; d_call: TRBD1; j_call: TRBJ2-7; cdr3_nt: TGTGCCAGCAGCAGAACAGGGGGAACCCCCACCTACGAGCAGTACTTC; cdr3_aa: CASSRTGGTPTYEQYF
clone_size: many; v_call: TRBV20-1; d_call: TRBD1; j_call: TRBJ1-5; cdr3_nt: TGCAGTACACCCGGGACAGCAAATCAGCCCCAGCATTTT; cdr3_aa: CSTPGTANQPQHF
clone_size: many; v_call: TRBV2; d_call: NA; j_call: TRBJ2-7; cdr3_nt: TGTGCCAGCAGTGACGAAGTCTCTCCTACCTACGAGCAGTACTTC; cdr3_aa: CASSDEVSPTYEQYF
clone_size: many; v_call: TRBV5-1; d_call: TRBD1; j_call: TRBJ1-1; cdr3_nt: TGCGCCAGCAGCCCGAGGACCCCCCGACAGGGGAAGGGCACTGAAGCTTTCTTT; cdr3_aa: CASSPRTPRQGKGTEAFF
clone_size: many; v_call: TRBV6-5; d_call: TRBD2; j_call: TRBJ2-2; cdr3_nt: TGTGCCAGCAGTTCACCAACTAGCGGGGGAACCGGGGAGCTGTTTTTT; cdr3_aa: CASSSPTSGGTGELFF
clone_size: many; v_call: TRBV7-9; d_call: TRBD1; j_call: TRBJ2-5; cdr3_nt: TGTGCCAGCAGCTTAGAGGACAGGCAGACCCAGTACTTC; cdr3_aa: CASSLEDRQTQYF
clone_size: NA; v_call: TRBV6-1; d_call: NA; j_call: TRBJ1-5; cdr3_nt: TGTGCCAGCAGTACGCATCCCCAGGAGCTAAATCAGCCCCAGCATTTT; cdr3_aa: CASSTHPQELNQPQHF
clone_size: many; v_call: TRBV6-1; d_call: NA; j_call: TRBJ1-1; cdr3_nt: TGTGCCAGCAGTGAAAGGAGCGGTGGGGGCACTGAAGCTTTCTTT; cdr3_aa: CASSERSGGGTEAFF
clone_size: many; v_call: TRBV15; d_call: NA; j_call: TRBJ1-3; cdr3_nt: TGTGCCACCAGCAGAGATGAGGAACCTAGTCTGGACACCATATATTTT; cdr3_aa: CATSRDEEPSLDTIYF
clone_size: few; v_call: TRBV28; d_call: NA; j_call: TRBJ2-7; cdr3_nt: TGTGCCAGCAGTTGGGGACTGCTGGGCGAGCAGTACTTC; cdr3_aa: CASSWGLLGEQYF